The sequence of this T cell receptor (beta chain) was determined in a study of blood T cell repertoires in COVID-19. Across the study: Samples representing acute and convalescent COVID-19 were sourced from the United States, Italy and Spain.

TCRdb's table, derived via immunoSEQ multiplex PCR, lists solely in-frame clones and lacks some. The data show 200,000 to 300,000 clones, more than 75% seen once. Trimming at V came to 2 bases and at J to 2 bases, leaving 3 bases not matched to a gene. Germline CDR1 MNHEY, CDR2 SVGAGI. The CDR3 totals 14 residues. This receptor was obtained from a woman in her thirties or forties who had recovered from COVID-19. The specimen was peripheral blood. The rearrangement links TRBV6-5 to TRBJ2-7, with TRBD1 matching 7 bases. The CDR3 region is CASSYGDSTYEQYF. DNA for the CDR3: TGTGCCAGCAGTTACGGGGACAGCACCTACGAGCAGTACTTC.